Following are 14 T cell receptor beta chains from one sample sequenced in a study of blood T cell repertoires in COVID-19. TCRdb keeps only in-frame clones here, not all; method: immunoSEQ multiplex PCR. The repertoire holds 300,000 to 350,000 clones, with about nine tenths as singletons. Sequenced sample: peripheral blood. The receptor source for this set is a man aged 25-45 years with COVID-19, enrolled during active disease.

About this clone itself: At one boundary the junction diverges from the germline segment, which might be a read error. The chain recombines TRBV5-1 with TRBJ2-2, with 9 bases fitting TRBD1. This CDR3 is 15 amino acids long. Germline assignment: CDR1 SGHRS and CDR2 YFSETQ. The CDR3 DNA is TGCGCCAGCAGGGGACAGGGCATCGACACTGGGGAGCTGTTTTTT. This sequence encodes CASRGQGIDTGELFF.

This clone appeared once. The chain couples TRBV4-3 to TRBJ2-7; perhaps TRBD1 as D (6 bases). CDR1 and CDR2 from the germline V gene are LGHNA and YSLEER. The CDR3 is 14 residues long. Trimming stripped 0 bases from V and 4 bases from J, with 10 bases between. CDR3 residues: CASSQEGGPYEQYF. The CDR3 coding sequence is TGCGCCAGCAGCCAAGAAGGGGGTCCGTACGAGCAGTACTTC.

This chain joins TRBV3-1 (or the pseudogene TRBV3-2) and TRBJ2-7; D remains ambiguous. Germline CDR1 and CDR2: LGHDT and YNNKEL (reference sequence). The CDR3 totals 13 residues. V was clipped by 4 bases and J by 1 base, with 8 bases between them. DNA of the CDR3: TGTGCCAGCAGCCCCCGTGTTTCCTACGAGCAGTACTTC. This encodes CASSPRVSYEQYF.

The genes are TRBV9 and TRBJ2-1; D is perhaps TRBD2 (6 bases). V shed 0 bases and J shed 7 bases, with 11 bases lying between them. Germline V lookup: CDR1 SGDLS, CDR2 YYNGEE. This CDR3 has 14 amino acids. DNA for the CDR3: TGTGCCAGCAGCGTAGACGGGAGAGGTAATGAGCAGTTCTTC. Its protein is CASSVDGRGNEQFF.

This chain joins TRBV7-2 and TRBJ2-5; 9 nucleotides agree with TRBD2. The CDR3 is 14 residues long. Unmatched junction bases numbered 4, after V lost 4 bases and J lost 4 bases. Looked up from germline, CDR1 is SGHTA and CDR2 is FQGNSA. As DNA, the CDR3 is TGTGCCAGCAGCTGGCGGGAGGGCCTAGAGACCCAGTACTTC. Translated: CASSWREGLETQYF. The entire variable domain, with the rest obtained from reference TRBV7-2 and TRBJ2-5, is as follows: GAGVSQSPSNKVTEKGKDVELRCDPISGHTALYWYRQSLGQGLEFLIYFQGNSAPDKSGLPSDRFSAERTGGSVSTLTIQRTQQEDSAVYLCASSWREGLETQYFGPGTRLLVL.

This clone was seen a single time. The chain carries TRBV10-3 and TRBJ2-2; 10 positions match TRBD1. Germline lookup yields CDR1 ENHRY and CDR2 SYGVKD. CDR3 size: 18 residues. Trimming took 4 bases from V and 7 from J; bases not matched to a gene: 15. This chain's CDR3 is CAISARPVGQGDGGELFF. CDR3 nucleotide sequence: TGTGCCATCAGTGCGCGTCCAGTTGGACAGGGGGATGGCGGGGAGCTGTTTTTT.

About this clone: At one of its ends the junction is not consistent with the germline gene, which may arise from a read error. The chain couples TRBV19 to TRBJ2-5; 8 positions match TRBD2. The CDR3 is made up of 13 amino acids. From germline, CDR1 is LNHDA and CDR2 SQIVND (reference sequence). The CDR3 loop is CASSMGGSGGSNF. CDR3 bases: TGTGCCAGTAGTATGGGAGGGAGCGGGGGCTCCAACTTC.

The chain joins TRBV2 to TRBJ1-6, with D maybe TRBD1 (5 bases). The CDR3 spans 15 residues. Germline lookup yields CDR1 SNHLY and CDR2 FYNNEI. V was trimmed by 8 bases and J by 9 bases, leaving 20 bases between them. CDR3 sequence: CASSPGGIRGSPLHF. The CDR3 DNA is TGTGCCAGCTCCCCCGGGGGGATCCGAGGTTCACCCCTCCACTTT.

This sequence joins TRBV28 and TRBJ1-4, with 7 nucleotides matching TRBD1. V lost 7 bases, J lost 8 bases, and 16 bases stayed unmatched. The CDR3 has 16 amino acids. From germline, CDR1 is MDHEN and CDR2 SYDVKM. This CDR3 reads CASTSPTGTGREKLFF. Written as DNA, the CDR3 is TGTGCCAGCACCTCGCCGACAGGGACGGGTCGGGAAAAACTGTTTTTT.

This clone was seen just once. V and J are TRBV28 and TRBJ1-4, with a tentative D call TRBD1 (6 bases). Looked up from germline, CDR1 is MDHEN and CDR2 is SYDVKM. With 3 bases removed from V and 3 bases from J, the gap between germline ends came to 14 bases. CDR3 length: 16 amino acids. Here the CDR3 reads CASSFGQPLANEKLFF. CDR3 bases: TGTGCCAGCAGTTTCGGACAGCCTTTGGCTAATGAAAAACTGTTTTTT.

The rearrangement links TRBV18 to TRBJ2-1, with D perhaps TRBD2 (5 bases). Germline-derived CDR1 and CDR2 are KGHSH and LQKENI. The CDR3 runs to 18 residues. V lost 2 bases and J 8 bases, leaving 25 bases between the germline ends. The CDR3 region has the DNA TGTGCCAGCTCACCAATTGATAGAGCGGAGGCCCGCACCGATGAGCAGTTCTTC. It encodes CASSPIDRAEARTDEQFF.

The genes are TRBV3-1 (or the pseudogene TRBV3-2) and TRBJ1-1; TRBD1 is a possible D gene (5 bases). The germline V gene encodes CDR1 LGHDT and CDR2 YNNKEL (reference sequence). The ends were cut back, 3 bases at V and 10 bases at J, with 15 bases in the middle. CDR3 length: 13 amino acids. The CDR3 region is CASSQEPGGGAFF. CDR3 coding DNA: TGTGCCAGCAGCCAGGAACCGGGGGGGGGAGCTTTCTTT.

V usage is TRBV10-3 and J usage is TRBJ2-1; possible D gene TRBD2, 6 bases. Germline lookup yields CDR1 ENHRY and CDR2 SYGVKD. V was pared by 6 bases and J by 8 bases, with 14 bases between. The length of the CDR3 is 13 residues. The CDR3 DNA is TGTGCCATCAGGGGAGTGGGGGGTGATGAGCAGTTCTTC. Translating gives CAIRGVGGDEQFF.

The J gene is TRBJ1-2, the V gene TRBV7-2, with 9 bases fitting TRBD1. The length of the CDR3 is 15 residues. The germline V gene has CDR1 SGHTA and CDR2 FQGNSA. J lost 8 bases, V lost 1 base, and 8 bases had no gene match. The CDR3 spells CASSLVTGGGEGYTF. The CDR3, as DNA: TGTGCCAGCAGCTTAGTTACAGGGGGCGGAGAGGGCTACACCTTC.